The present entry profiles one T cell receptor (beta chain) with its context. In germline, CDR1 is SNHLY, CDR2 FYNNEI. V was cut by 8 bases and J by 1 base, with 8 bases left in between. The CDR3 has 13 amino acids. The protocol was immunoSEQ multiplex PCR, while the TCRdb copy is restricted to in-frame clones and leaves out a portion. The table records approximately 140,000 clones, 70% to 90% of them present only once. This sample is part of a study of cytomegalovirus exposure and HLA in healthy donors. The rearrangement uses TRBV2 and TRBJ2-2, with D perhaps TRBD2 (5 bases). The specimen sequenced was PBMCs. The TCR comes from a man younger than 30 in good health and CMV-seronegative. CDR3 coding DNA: TGTGCCAGCGTCGGAGGGAACACCGGGGAGCTGTTTTTT. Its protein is CASVGGNTGELFF.